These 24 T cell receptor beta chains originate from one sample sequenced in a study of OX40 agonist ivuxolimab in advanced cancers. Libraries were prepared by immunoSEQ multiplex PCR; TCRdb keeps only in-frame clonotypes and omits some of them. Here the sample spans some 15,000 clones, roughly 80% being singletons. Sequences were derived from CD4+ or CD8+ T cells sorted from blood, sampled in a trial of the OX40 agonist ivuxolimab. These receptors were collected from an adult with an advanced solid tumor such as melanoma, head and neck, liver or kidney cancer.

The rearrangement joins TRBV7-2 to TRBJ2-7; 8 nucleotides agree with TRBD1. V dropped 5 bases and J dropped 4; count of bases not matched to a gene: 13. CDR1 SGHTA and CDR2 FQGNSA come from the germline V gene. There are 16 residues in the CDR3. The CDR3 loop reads CASSPAVGTGFYEQYF. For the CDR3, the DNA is TGTGCCAGCAGCCCCGCTGTGGGGACAGGCTTTTACGAGCAGTACTTC.

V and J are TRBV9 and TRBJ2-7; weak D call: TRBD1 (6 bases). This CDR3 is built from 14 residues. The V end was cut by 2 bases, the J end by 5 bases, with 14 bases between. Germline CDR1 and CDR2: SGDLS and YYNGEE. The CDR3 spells CASSVTLGAHEQYF. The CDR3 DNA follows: TGTGCCAGCAGCGTTACCTTGGGGGCCCACGAGCAGTACTTC. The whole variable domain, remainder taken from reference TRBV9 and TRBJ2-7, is DSGVTQTPKHLITATGQRVTLRCSPRSGDLSVYWYQQSLDQGLQFLIQYYNGEERAKGNILERFSAQQFPDLHSELNLSSLELGDSALYFCASSVTLGAHEQYFGPGTRLTVT.

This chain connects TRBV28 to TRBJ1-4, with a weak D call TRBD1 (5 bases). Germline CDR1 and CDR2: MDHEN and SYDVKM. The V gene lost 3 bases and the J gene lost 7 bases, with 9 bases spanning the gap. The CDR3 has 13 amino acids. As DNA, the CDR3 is TGTGCCAGCAGTTTGGCAGGGACTGAAAAACTGTTTTTT. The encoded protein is CASSLAGTEKLFF.

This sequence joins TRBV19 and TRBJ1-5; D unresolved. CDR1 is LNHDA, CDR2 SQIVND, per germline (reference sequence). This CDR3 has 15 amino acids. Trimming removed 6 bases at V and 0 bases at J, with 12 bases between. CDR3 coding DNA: TGTGCCAGTAGCTACCTCTTATATAGCAATCAGCCCCAGCATTTT. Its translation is CASSYLLYSNQPQHF.

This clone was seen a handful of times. The CDR3 sequence is CASSQSGGDYEQYF. The DNA for the CDR3 is TGTGCCAGCAGCCAATCGGGCGGAGACTACGAGCAGTACTTC. The chain links TRBV16 to TRBJ2-7, with no clear D. The CDR3 contains 14 residues. CDR1 KGHSY and CDR2 FQNENV come from the germline V gene. Trimming removed 0 bases from V and 3 bases from J, with 9 bases in between.

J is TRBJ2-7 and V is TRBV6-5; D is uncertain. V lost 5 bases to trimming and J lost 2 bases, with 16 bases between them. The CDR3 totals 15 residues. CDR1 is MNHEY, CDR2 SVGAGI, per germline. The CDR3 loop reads CASSTGPQVPYEQYF. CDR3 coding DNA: TGTGCCAGCAGTACTGGACCGCAGGTACCCTACGAGCAGTACTTC.

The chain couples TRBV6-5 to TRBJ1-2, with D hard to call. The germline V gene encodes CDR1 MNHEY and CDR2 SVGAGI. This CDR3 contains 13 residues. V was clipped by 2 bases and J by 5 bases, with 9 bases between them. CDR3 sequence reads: CASSYRGIYGYTF. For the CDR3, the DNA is TGTGCCAGCAGTTACCGGGGAATTTATGGCTACACCTTC.

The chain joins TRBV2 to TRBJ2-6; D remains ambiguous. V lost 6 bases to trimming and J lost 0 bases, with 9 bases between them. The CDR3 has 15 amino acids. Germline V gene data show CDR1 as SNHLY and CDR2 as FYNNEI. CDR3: CASRRGISGANVLTF. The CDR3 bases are TGTGCCAGCAGGAGAGGTATCTCTGGGGCCAACGTCCTGACTTTC.

CDR3 amino acids: CASSALGTGDPYEQYF. CDR3 in DNA: TGTGCCAGCAGCGCTCTCGGGACAGGGGATCCCTACGAGCAGTACTTC. The chain combines TRBV9 with TRBJ2-7, with 10 bases identical to TRBD1. The CDR3 runs 16 residues. In germline, CDR1 is SGDLS, CDR2 YYNGEE. V gave up 3 bases and J gave up 2 bases; unmatched junction bases: 8.

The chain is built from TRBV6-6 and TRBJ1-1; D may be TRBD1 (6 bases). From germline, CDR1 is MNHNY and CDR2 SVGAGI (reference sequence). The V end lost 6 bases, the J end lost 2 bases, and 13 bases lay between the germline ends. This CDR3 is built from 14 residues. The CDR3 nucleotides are TGTGCCAGCAGGGGGGGCTGGTCTAACACTGAAGCTTTCTTT. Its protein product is CASRGGWSNTEAFF.

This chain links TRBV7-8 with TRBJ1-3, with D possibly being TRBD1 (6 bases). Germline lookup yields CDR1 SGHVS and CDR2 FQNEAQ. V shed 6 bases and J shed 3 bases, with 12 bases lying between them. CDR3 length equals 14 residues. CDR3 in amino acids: CASRTDRYGNTIYF. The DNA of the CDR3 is TGTGCCAGCAGGACGGACAGATATGGAAACACCATATATTTT.

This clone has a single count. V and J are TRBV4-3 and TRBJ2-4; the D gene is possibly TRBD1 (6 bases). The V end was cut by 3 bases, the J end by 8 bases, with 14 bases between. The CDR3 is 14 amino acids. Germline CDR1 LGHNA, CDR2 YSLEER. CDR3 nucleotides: TGCGCCAGCAGCCAGGGGGCCGTTGGGGACATTCAGTACTTC. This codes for CASSQGAVGDIQYF.

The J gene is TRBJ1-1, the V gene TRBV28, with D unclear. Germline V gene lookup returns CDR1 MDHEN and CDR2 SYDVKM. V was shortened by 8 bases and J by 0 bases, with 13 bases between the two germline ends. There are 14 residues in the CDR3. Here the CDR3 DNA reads TGTGCCAGCTCTCCGGGGAGGATGAACACTGAAGCTTTCTTT. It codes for CASSPGRMNTEAFF.

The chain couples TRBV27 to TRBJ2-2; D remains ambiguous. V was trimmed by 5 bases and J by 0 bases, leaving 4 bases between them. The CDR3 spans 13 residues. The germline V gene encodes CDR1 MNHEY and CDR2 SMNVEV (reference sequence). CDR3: CASSTTNTGELFF. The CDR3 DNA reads TGTGCCAGCAGTACCACGAACACCGGGGAGCTGTTTTTT.

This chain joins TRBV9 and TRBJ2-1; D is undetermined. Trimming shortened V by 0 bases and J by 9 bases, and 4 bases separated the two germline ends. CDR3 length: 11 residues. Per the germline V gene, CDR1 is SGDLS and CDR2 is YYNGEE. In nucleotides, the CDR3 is TGTGCCAGCAGCGTAGATTTTGAGCAGTTCTTC. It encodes CASSVDFEQFF.

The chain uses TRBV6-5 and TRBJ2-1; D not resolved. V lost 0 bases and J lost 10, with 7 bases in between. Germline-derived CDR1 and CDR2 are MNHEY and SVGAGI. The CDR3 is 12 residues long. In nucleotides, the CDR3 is TGTGCCAGCAGTTACTCCGTGGAAGAGCAGTTCTTC. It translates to CASSYSVEEQFF.

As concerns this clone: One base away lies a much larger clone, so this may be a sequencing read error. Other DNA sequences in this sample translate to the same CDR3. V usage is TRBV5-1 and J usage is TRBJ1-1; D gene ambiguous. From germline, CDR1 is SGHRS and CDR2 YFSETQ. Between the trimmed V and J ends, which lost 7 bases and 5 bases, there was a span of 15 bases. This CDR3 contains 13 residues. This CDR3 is CASGGQAGTEAFF. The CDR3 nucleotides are TGCGCCAGCGGAGGCCAAGCGGGGACTGAAGCTTTCTTT. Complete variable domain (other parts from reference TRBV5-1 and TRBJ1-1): KAGVTQTPRYLIKTRGQQVTLSCSPISGHRSVSWYQQTPGQGLQFLFEYFSETQRNKGNFPGRFSGRQFSNSRSEMNVSTLELGDSALYLCASGGQAGTEAFFGQGTRLTVV.

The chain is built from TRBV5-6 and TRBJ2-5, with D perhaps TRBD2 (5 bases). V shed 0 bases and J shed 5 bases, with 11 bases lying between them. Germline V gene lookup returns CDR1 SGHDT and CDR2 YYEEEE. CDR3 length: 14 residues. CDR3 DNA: TGTGCCAGCAGCTTGGGGGGAGTGTACGAGACCCAGTACTTC. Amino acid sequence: CASSLGGVYETQYF.

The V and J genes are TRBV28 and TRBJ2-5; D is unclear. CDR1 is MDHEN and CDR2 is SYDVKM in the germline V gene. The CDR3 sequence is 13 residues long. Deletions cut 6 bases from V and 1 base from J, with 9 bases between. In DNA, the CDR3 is TGTGCCAGCAGGAGGCAGAGCCAAGAGACCCAGTACTTC. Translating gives CASRRQSQETQYF.

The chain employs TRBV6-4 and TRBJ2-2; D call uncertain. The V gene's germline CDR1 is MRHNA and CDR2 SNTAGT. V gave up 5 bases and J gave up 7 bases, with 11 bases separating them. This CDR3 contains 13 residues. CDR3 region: CASSLEVFGELFF. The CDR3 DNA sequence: TGTGCCAGCAGTTTAGAGGTATTCGGGGAGCTGTTTTTT.

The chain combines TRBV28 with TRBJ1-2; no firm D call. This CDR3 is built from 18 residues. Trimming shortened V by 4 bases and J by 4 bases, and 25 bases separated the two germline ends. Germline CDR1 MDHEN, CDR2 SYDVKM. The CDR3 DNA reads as TGTGCCAGCAGTTCCCCATCGGATTCTTCGTTTCTGGGCTATGGCTACACCTTC. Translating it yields CASSSPSDSSFLGYGYTF.

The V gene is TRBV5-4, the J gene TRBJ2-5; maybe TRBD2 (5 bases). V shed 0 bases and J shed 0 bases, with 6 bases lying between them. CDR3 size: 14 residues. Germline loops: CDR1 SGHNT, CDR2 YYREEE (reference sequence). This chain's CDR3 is CASSLGGNQETQYF. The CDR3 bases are TGTGCCAGCAGCTTGGGAGGGAACCAAGAGACCCAGTACTTC.

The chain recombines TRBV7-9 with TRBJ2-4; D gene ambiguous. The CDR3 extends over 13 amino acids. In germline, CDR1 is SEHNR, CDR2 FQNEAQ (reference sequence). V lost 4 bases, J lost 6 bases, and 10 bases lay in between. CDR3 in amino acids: CASSSRLGNIQYF. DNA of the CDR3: TGTGCCAGCAGCTCGCGACTGGGAAACATTCAGTACTTC.

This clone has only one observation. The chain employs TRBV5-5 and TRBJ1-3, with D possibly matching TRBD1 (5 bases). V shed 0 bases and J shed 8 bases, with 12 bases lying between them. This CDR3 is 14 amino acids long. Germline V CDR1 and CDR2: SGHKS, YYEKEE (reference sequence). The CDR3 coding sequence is TGTGCCAGCAGCTTGGGCCAGGGTCAAGACACCATATATTTT. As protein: CASSLGQGQDTIYF.